This T cell receptor (beta chain) stems from a study of T cell changes during pregnancy in multiple sclerosis. The V gene end was trimmed by 5 bases and the J gene end by 4 bases; junction bases not matched to a gene: 5. The CDR3 is 14 amino acids. Germline CDR1 reads SGHAT; CDR2 reads FQNNGV. Here immunoSEQ multiplex PCR was the method, and the copy in TCRdb shows in-frame clones only, minus some. This sample has approximately 83,000 clones; 90% to 95% occur once, and the top ten carry about 4.5%. In its sample, this clone was seen once. The TCR originated in a female donor with multiple sclerosis, enrolled in a pregnancy study. The sequenced sample was peripheral blood, obtained in the first trimester of pregnancy. The rearrangement uses TRBV11-2 and TRBJ1-1; 9 positions agree with TRBD1. Written as DNA, the CDR3 is TGTGCCAGCAGCAACACAGGGGGCGGCACTGAAGCTTTCTTT. Protein sequence: CASSNTGGGTEAFF.